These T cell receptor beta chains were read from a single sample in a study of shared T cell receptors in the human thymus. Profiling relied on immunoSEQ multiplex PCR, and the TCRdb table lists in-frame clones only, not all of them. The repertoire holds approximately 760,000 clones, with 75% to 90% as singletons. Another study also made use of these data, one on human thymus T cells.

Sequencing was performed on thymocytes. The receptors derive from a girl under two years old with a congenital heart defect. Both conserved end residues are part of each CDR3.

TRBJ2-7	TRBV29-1	CSVVGREAYEQYF
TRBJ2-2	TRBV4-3	CASSQEGTGNTGELFF
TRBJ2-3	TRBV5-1	CASSHGGAEDTQYF
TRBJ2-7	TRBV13	CASSFLAGDFPYEQYF
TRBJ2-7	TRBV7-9	CASSSRDRAYEQYF
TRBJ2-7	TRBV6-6	CASSRRQGIGEQYF
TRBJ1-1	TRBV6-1	CASSRRDSLNTEAFF
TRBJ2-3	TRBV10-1	CASSEPFGDTQYF
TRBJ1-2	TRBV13	CASIPPLADSSGYTF
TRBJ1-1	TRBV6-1	CASSEKGHNTEAFF
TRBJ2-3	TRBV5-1	CASSLSGGGPTDTQYF
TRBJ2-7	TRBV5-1	CASSSRDTTEYNYEQYF
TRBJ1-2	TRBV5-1	CASSPTQGNYGYTF
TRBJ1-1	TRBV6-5	CASRPTGGTEAFF
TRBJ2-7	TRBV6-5	CASSQDRAVRYEQYF
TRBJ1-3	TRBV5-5	CASSLWWYHTVPAIGTIYF
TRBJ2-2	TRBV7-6	CASSLRLTEGEATGELFF
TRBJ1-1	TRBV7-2	CASSLVSDRSLEAFF
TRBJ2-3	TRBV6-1	CASSEALGQVADTQYF
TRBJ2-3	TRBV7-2	CASSQRLAGPNGTDTQYF
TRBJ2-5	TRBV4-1	CASSDRMGEGETQYF
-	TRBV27	CASRIKTSGGHSYEQYF
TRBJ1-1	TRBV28	CASSRTGTRNTEAFF
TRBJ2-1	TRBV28	CASSDDRNEQFF
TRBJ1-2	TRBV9	CASSDNAGRHDYGYTF